This TCR beta chain was sequenced for a study of blood T cell repertoires in COVID-19. Two negative PCRs, clearance, or symptom resolution had been documented for recovered Cohort 3 donors. This CDR3 region has 18 residues. Per the germline V gene, CDR1 is SGHNT and CDR2 is YYREEE (reference sequence). After removal of 3 bases from V and 6 bases from J, the junction contained 15 bases not matched to a gene. Generated by immunoSEQ multiplex PCR, the TCRdb table keeps only in-frame clones and is missing some. This sample has approximately 230,000 clones, with about nine tenths found just once. The sequence was obtained from a man aged 18 to 30 who had recovered from COVID-19. The chain employs TRBV5-4 and TRBJ2-3; 11 positions agree with TRBD1. Sequencing was carried out using PBMCs or T cells enriched from blood (not recorded which). The CDR3 loop is CASSSIWDRGTSLDTQYF. The DNA of the CDR3 is TGTGCCAGCAGCTCCATTTGGGACAGGGGGACTAGCTTGGATACGCAGTATTTT. Combining the CDR3 with reference TRBV5-4 and TRBJ2-3 gives the whole variable domain ETGVTQSPTHLIKTRGQQVTLRCSSQSGHNTVSWYQQALGQGPQFIFQYYREEENGRGNFPPRFSGLQFPNYSSELNVNALELDDSALYLCASSSIWDRGTSLDTQYFGPGTRLTVL.